This T cell receptor (beta chain) originates from a study of long-term antiretroviral therapy in people with HIV. V trimming: 5 bases; J trimming: 2 bases; junction bases outside the gene matches: 4. Germline-derived CDR1 and CDR2 are SGHTA and FQGNSA. The length of the CDR3 is 15 residues. Comments on this clone: Its antigen remains unidentified.

The study, taken as a whole, reports: The clones with expansion before ART were dominant in the repertoire at all time points.

There was at least one pre-ART PBMC sample for each donor, plus at least two post-ART PBMC samples. Running of the v3.0 immunoSEQ assay took place at survey level. The protocol was immunoSEQ multiplex PCR, while the TCRdb copy is restricted to in-frame clones and leaves out a portion. Seen here are under 14,000 clones, roughly four fifths observed once, and the top ten hold more than 15%. The chain uses TRBV7-2 and TRBJ2-1; TRBD2 aligns across 9 bases. This receptor was obtained from a man aged 35-49 years with HIV. Material: unsorted PBMCs, obtained 1.8 years after starting antiretroviral therapy. The CDR3: CASSLSSGAYNEQFF. The CDR3 nucleotides read TGTGCCAGCAGCCTCTCTAGCGGGGCCTACAATGAGCAGTTCTTC.